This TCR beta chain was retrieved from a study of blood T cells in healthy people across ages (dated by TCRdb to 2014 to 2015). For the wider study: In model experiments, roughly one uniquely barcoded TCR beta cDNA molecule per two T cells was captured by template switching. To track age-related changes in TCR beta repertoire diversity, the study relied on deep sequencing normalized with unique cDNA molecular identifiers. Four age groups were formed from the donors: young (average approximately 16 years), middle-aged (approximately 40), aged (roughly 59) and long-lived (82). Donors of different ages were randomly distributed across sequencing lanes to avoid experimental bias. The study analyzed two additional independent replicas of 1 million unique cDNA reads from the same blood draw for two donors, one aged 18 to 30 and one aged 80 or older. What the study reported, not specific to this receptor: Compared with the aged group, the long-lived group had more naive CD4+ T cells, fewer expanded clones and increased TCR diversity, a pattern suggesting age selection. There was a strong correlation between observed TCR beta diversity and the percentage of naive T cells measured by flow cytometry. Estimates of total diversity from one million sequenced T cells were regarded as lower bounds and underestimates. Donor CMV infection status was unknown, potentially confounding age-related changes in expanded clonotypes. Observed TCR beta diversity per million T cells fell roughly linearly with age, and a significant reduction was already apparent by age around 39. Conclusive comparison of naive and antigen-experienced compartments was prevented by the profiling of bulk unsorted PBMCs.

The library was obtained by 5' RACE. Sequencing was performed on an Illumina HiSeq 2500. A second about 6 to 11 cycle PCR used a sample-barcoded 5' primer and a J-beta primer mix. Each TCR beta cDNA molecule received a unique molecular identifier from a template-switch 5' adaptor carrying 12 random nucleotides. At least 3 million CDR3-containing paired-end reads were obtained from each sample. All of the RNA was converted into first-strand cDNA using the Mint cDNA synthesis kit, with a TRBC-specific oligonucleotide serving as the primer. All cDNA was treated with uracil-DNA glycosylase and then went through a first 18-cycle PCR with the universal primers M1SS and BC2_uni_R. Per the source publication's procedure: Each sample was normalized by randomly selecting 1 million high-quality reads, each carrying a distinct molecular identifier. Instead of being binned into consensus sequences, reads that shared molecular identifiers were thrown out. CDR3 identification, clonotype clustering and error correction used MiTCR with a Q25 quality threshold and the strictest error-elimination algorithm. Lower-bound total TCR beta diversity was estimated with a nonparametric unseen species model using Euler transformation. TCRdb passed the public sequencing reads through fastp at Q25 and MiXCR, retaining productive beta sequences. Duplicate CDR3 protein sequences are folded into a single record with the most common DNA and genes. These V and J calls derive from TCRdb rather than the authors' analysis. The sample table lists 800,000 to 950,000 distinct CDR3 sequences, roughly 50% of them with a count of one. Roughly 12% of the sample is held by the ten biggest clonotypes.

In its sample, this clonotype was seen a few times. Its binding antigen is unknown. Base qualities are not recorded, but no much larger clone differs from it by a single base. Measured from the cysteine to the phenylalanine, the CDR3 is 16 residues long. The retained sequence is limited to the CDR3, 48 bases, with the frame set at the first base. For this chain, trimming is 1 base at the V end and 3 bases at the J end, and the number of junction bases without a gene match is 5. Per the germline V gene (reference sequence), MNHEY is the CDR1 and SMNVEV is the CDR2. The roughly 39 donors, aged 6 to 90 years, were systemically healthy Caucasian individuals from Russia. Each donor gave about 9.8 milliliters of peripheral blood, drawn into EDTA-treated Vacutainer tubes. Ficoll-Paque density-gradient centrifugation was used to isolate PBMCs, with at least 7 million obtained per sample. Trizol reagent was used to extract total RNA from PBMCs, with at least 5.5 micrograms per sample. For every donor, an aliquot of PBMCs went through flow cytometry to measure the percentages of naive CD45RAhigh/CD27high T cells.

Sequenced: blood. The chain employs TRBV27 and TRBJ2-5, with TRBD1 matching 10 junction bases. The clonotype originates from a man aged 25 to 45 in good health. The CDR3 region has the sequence CASSLYGTGEEETQYF. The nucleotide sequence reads TGTGCCAGCAGTTTATATGGGACAGGGGAAGAAGAGACCCAGTACTTC.